These 19 T cell receptor beta chains were all obtained from the same sample, sequenced in a study of blood T cell repertoires in COVID-19 (TCRdb year 2020). The method was the immunoSEQ multiplex PCR assay. The table was pulled from immuneACCESS by TCRdb, which kept in-frame rearrangements only. Such tables lose some clones; where checked, under half of the loss comes from unresolved V genes, and the rest has no known cause. A total of about 52,000 clones appear in this sample, about 83% of them only once. The ten largest clones capture 5.5% to 7.5% of the sample. Sequencing used peripheral blood. The receptors stem from a man aged 65 to 85 with active COVID-19.

The rearrangement uses TRBV5-1 and TRBJ2-7; 7 bases map to TRBD2. The CDR3 extends over 14 amino acids. CDR1 is SGHRS and CDR2 is YFSETQ in the germline V gene. The V and J ends lost 4 bases and 6 bases, in that order; junction bases with no gene match: 10. CDR3 in amino acids: CASSPGVWGGEQYF. CDR3 DNA sequence: TGCGCCAGCAGCCCGGGGGTATGGGGGGGCGAGCAGTACTTC.

J is TRBJ1-6 and V is TRBV2, with 10 bases identical to TRBD1. The V gene's germline CDR1 is SNHLY and CDR2 FYNNEI. Losses at the gene ends were 8 bases for V and 2 bases for J; bases not matched to a gene: 9. There are 17 residues in the CDR3. CDR3 coding DNA: TGTGCCAGCCTTAGGACAGGGGGAGGAACCTATAATTCACCCCTCCACTTT. Translated: CASLRTGGGTYNSPLHF.

The rearrangement uses TRBV30 and TRBJ1-5; no definite D call. This CDR3 region has 13 residues. CDR1 is GTSNPN, CDR2 SVGIG, per germline (reference sequence). CDR3 DNA: TGTGCTTATGGTGCAGATAGCAATCAGCCCCAGCATTTT. The encoded protein is CAYGADSNQPQHF.

V and J are TRBV6-5 and TRBJ1-1, with 8 bases identical to TRBD1. The CDR3 length is 15 residues. With 5 bases clipped from V and 4 bases from J, the junction kept 9 bases outside the gene matches. In germline, CDR1 is MNHEY, CDR2 SVGAGI. The CDR3 DNA reads as TGTGCCAGCAGTCCGGACAGGGTTGCGGGCACTGAAGCTTTCTTT. Encoded protein: CASSPDRVAGTEAFF.

The chain employs TRBV9 and TRBJ2-7; 8 bases align to TRBD2. This CDR3 contains 16 residues. The V gene's germline CDR1 is SGDLS and CDR2 YYNGEE. V trimming: 0 bases; J trimming: 0 bases; junction bases outside the gene matches: 5. The CDR3 here is CASSVDERGSSYEQYF. The CDR3 nucleotides read TGTGCCAGCAGCGTAGACGAGCGGGGGAGCTCCTACGAGCAGTACTTC.

The chain is built from TRBV19 and TRBJ1-2, with TRBD1 as a possible D gene (5 bases). Per the germline V gene, CDR1 is LNHDA and CDR2 is SQIVND (reference sequence). Trimming took 2 bases from V and 2 from J, leaving 15 bases between them. The CDR3 is 16 amino acids. The CDR3 region is CASSIRSLQGNYGYTF. CDR3 sequence (DNA): TGTGCCAGTAGTATAAGGAGTTTGCAGGGAAACTATGGCTACACCTTC.

This chain connects TRBV7-2 to TRBJ2-3, with 7 positions matching TRBD1. The V gene end was trimmed by 5 bases and the J gene end by 2 bases; junction bases not matched to a gene: 4. The CDR3 loop spans 14 amino acids. Germline V gene sequence: CDR1 SGHTA, CDR2 FQGNSA. In DNA, the CDR3 is TGTGCCAGCAGCCCAGACAGGGCCACAGATACGCAGTATTTT. It yields the protein CASSPDRATDTQYF.

V gene TRBV7-2 combines with J gene TRBJ1-2; 8 positions match TRBD1. The J segment lost 8 bases and the V segment lost 7 bases, leaving 9 bases of the junction unmatched. In germline, CDR1 is SGHTA, CDR2 FQGNSA. This CDR3 has 13 residues. DNA of the CDR3: TGTGCCAGCACCAACCAGGGGGCAAGGGGCTACACCTTC. Protein product: CASTNQGARGYTF.

This sequence joins TRBV3-1 (or the pseudogene TRBV3-2) and TRBJ2-5, with a weak D call TRBD2 (6 bases). Germline V gives CDR1 LGHDT, CDR2 YNNKEL (reference sequence). The CDR3 is 14 residues long. V was clipped by 5 bases and J by 5 bases, with 15 bases between them. The CDR3 bases are TGTGCCAGCAGCTCCCTTGGGGGGAGGGAGACCCAGTACTTC. Translation: CASSSLGGRETQYF.

The chain is built from TRBV15 and TRBJ2-7, with D possibly TRBD2 on 6 matching bases. This CDR3 spans 13 amino acids. Germline loops: CDR1 LNHNV, CDR2 YYDKDF (reference sequence). V was pared by 0 bases and J by 4 bases, with 7 bases between. The CDR3 loop is CATSRDAGYEQYF. The DNA for the CDR3 is TGTGCCACCAGCAGAGATGCGGGGTACGAGCAGTACTTC.

The chain recombines TRBV2 with TRBJ2-7; D perhaps matches TRBD1 (6 bases). With 1 base removed from V and 3 bases from J, the gap between germline ends came to 10 bases. The CDR3 runs 14 residues. The germline V gene has CDR1 SNHLY and CDR2 FYNNEI. CDR3 nucleotide sequence: TGTGCCAGCAGTGAAGGTGGCAGGGGCTACGAGCAGTACTTC. Amino acid sequence: CASSEGGRGYEQYF.

This clone appeared a few times. This chain joins TRBV7-9 and TRBJ1-4; tentative D call: TRBD1 (5 bases). V gave up 6 bases and J gave up 3 bases, with 11 bases separating them. The CDR3 is 14 residues long. Germline CDR1 reads SEHNR; CDR2 reads FQNEAQ (reference sequence). The CDR3 nucleotides are TGTGCCAGCAGTAACAGGCGGCCTAATGAAAAACTGTTTTTT. As protein: CASSNRRPNEKLFF.

The V and J genes are TRBV7-9 and TRBJ1-1; D possibly corresponds to TRBD1 (5 bases). The CDR3 consists of 15 residues. Trimming took 0 bases from V and 1 from J, leaving 9 bases between them. Germline lookup yields CDR1 SEHNR and CDR2 FQNEAQ (reference sequence). This CDR3 is CASSLARQGNTEAFF. The CDR3 DNA is TGTGCCAGCAGCTTAGCGAGGCAGGGGAACACTGAAGCTTTCTTT.

The chain recombines TRBV7-2 with TRBJ1-5; the match to TRBD1 covers 10 bases. This CDR3 comprises 15 residues. With V trimmed by 5 bases and J by 4 bases, 5 bases remained unmatched. Germline V gives CDR1 SGHTA, CDR2 FQGNSA. The CDR3 here is CASSARDRGNQPQHF. The CDR3 nucleotides are TGTGCCAGCAGCGCCCGGGACAGGGGAAATCAGCCCCAGCATTTT.

This chain connects TRBV7-8 to TRBJ2-5; 11 bases line up with TRBD2. V shed 5 bases and J 2 bases; nucleotides not matched to a gene: 4. Germline CDR1 is SGHVS and CDR2 is FQNEAQ. The length of the CDR3 is 15 residues. CDR3 DNA sequence: TGTGCCAGCAGCCTCCGACTAGCGGGGCAAGAGACCCAGTACTTC. Amino acid sequence: CASSLRLAGQETQYF.

The chain carries TRBV3-1 (or the pseudogene TRBV3-2) and TRBJ1-1; TRBD1 aligns across 7 bases. The germline V gene encodes CDR1 LGHDT and CDR2 YNNKEL (reference sequence). Germline trimming cut 6 bases from V and 0 bases from J; bases unmatched to any gene: 4. The length of the CDR3 is 14 residues. In DNA, the CDR3 is TGTGCCAGCAGTCCGACAGGGATGAACACTGAAGCTTTCTTT. Residues: CASSPTGMNTEAFF.

V and J are TRBV11-2 and TRBJ1-1, with unresolved D. In germline, CDR1 is SGHAT, CDR2 FQNNGV. The length of the CDR3 is 13 residues. Deletions cut 2 bases from V and 6 bases from J, with 10 bases between. This chain's CDR3 is CASSLRQSAEAFF. The CDR3 nucleotides read TGTGCCAGCAGCTTACGACAAAGTGCTGAAGCTTTCTTT. The full variable domain, in which reference TRBV11-2 and TRBJ1-1 provide the parts outside the CDR3, is EAGVAQSPRYKIIEKRQSVAFWCNPISGHATLYWYQQILGQGPKLLIQFQNNGVVDDSQLPKDRFSAERLKGVDSTLKIQPAKLEDSAVYLCASSLRQSAEAFFGQGTRLTVV.

The V and J genes are TRBV27 and TRBJ2-1; D is uncertain. This CDR3 has 13 residues. The V end lost 4 bases, the J end lost 0 bases, and 4 bases lay between the germline ends. Germline CDR1 and CDR2: MNHEY and SMNVEV (reference sequence). This chain's CDR3 is CASSSSSYNEQFF. Here the CDR3 DNA reads TGTGCCAGCAGTTCGAGCTCCTACAATGAGCAGTTCTTC.

This chain uses TRBV30 with TRBJ1-1, with a possible D match to TRBD1 (6 bases). This CDR3 contains 14 residues. V was shortened by 4 bases and J by 5 bases, with 17 bases between the two germline ends. Looked up from germline, CDR1 is GTSNPN and CDR2 is SVGIG (reference sequence). CDR3 amino acids: CAWTRQATGTEAFF. The CDR3 DNA reads TGTGCCTGGACCCGACAGGCGACGGGAACTGAAGCTTTCTTT.